This T cell receptor beta chain was recovered during a study of control samples from healthy donors and cancer patients. Between the trimmed V and J ends, which lost 4 bases and 12 bases, there was a span of 10 bases. Per the germline V gene, CDR1 is LNHDA and CDR2 is SQIVND (reference sequence). The CDR3 has 11 amino acids. Libraries were prepared by immunoSEQ multiplex PCR; TCRdb keeps only in-frame clonotypes and omits some of them. This sample yields about 160,000 clones, of which about 90% are seen a single time; around 13% belongs to the top ten. V and J are TRBV19 and TRBJ2-1; tentatively, D is TRBD2 (5 bases). What was sequenced was blood. The TCR comes from a man younger than 40 in good health. CDR3 sequence (DNA): TGTGCCAGTAGTACCAGCGCGGGGCAGTTCTTC. This sequence encodes CASSTSAGQFF.